This TCR beta chain originates from a study of T cells in Graves' hyperthyroidism and ophthalmopathy (dated by TCRdb to between 2018 and 2021). A note on the overall study: TCR V-J signatures able to tell the groups apart were searched for in a discovery cohort of 90 to 100 patients, of whom over 40 had Graves' ophthalmopathy and about 60 had stable Graves' hyperthyroidism. Prospective prediction of ophthalmopathy was tested in an independent validation cohort consisting of 18 to 20 hyperthyroidism patients and some 17 patients who later progressed to ophthalmopathy. For training and testing, the approximately 97 patients in the discovery cohort were randomly divided in a 7:3 ratio. The study also compared thyroid tissue and blood T-cell repertoires from more than 5 Graves' hyperthyroidism patients. After sampling, hyperthyroidism patients received methimazole starting at 30 mg daily, and ophthalmopathy patients received high-dose intravenous methylprednisolone. According to the paper, TCR Vbeta CDR3 sequencing was carried out on 120 to 150 peripheral blood samples, which came from 40 to 45 ophthalmopathy, approximately 78 hyperthyroidism and roughly 17 progressor patients.

The TCR beta CDR3 regions were amplified from RNA transcripts. For the first round of RT-PCR on the TCR CDR3, the HTBI primer set was used together with the Qiagen OneStep RT-PCR kit. A second multiplex PCR round built the libraries, followed by size selection and purification. Libraries were sequenced paired-end with 100 bp reads on an Illumina HiSeq2000. For the original study's pipeline: SOAPnuke was used to process the raw data, throwing out any read that contained adapters or uncalled bases, had a mean Phred below 15, or lacked an exact constant-primer or identifier match. High-quality paired reads were merged with COPE v1.2.5, and unique nucleotide sequences were defined as clonotypes. MiTCR v1.1 was used to align clonotypes to the IMGT TRBV, TRBD and TRBJ reference segments. Analysis was restricted to V-J combinations with a frequency above 0.0001, which covered about 99% of repertoires. A TCS score was defined as the ratio of F50 (clonal expansion) to E x V (chaos), with BLOSUM62-based TCRdist applied between CDR3 peptides within each V-J. Welch's t-statistics and random forest reduced approximately 520 V-J features to about 13, which were used in a naive Bayes classifier (R e1071). The similarity between thyroid and blood repertoires was quantified using the Morisita-Horn index. TCRdb redid the processing of the public reads, applying fastp at Q25 and MiXCR, and retained in-frame beta chains. Every entry covers one CDR3 protein and lists the most common genes and DNA from its rows. TCRdb assigned the V and J calls; the authors' analysis was not used. Within this sample are 550,000 to 700,000 distinct CDR3 sequences, with 46% of them counted one time only. Around 20% of the sample belongs to the ten largest clones.

Relative to germline, V is missing 5 bases and J is missing 4 bases, with 14 bases of the junction outside any gene match. The CDR3 runs 17 amino acids, cysteine and phenylalanine included. The retained sequence is limited to the CDR3, 51 bases, with the frame set at the first base. CDR1 and CDR2 (SGHRS, YFSETQ) derive from the germline V gene. This clonotype came up many times. This receptor's antigen is unknown. The sample holds no much larger clone one base away, and base qualities are not on file. The study excluded patients with uncontrolled infections, other autoimmune diseases, pregnancy or lactation. Diagnoses were established on the basis of clinical symptoms, serum thyroxine and TRAb, thyroid ultrasound, and orbital computed tomography. Total RNA was extracted using Trizol reagent, and RNA quality was assessed on an Agilent 2100 Bioanalyzer. Study-wide conclusions, independent of this receptor: Ophthalmopathy was separated from stable hyperthyroidism by a 13 V-J signature model, with about 86% sensitivity and about 81% specificity obtained in cross-validation and 80%/75% obtained in testing. Blood samples also contained most of the expanded thyroid clonotypes (frequency above 0.001), which suggests that blood repertoires may reflect thyroid immune responses. No statistical method was used to fix the sample size in advance, and group allocation was not hidden from the investigators. In validation, progression to ophthalmopathy was predicted by the model with 70.59% sensitivity and 72.22% specificity, a median of about 6 months before onset.

The sequence derives from an adult woman with Graves' disease, either hyperthyroidism or ophthalmopathy (not recorded which). Here the chain combines TRBV5-1 and TRBJ2-2, with 7 bases aligning to TRBD2. Sequencing was carried out using peripheral blood or thyroid tissue (not recorded which). The DNA sequence reads TGCGCCAGCAGTGCCTCATTATTCGGCGGGAGCACCGGGGAGCTGTTTTTT. It is translated as CASSASLFGGSTGELFF.